This T cell receptor (beta chain) was retrieved from a study of Ad26.COV2.S vaccination and SARS-CoV-2 variants. Overall study findings and caveats: Estimates derived from TCR breadth and depth analyses may have underestimated total T cell responses. Spike-specific TCR breadth in vaccine recipients exceeded that seen in placebo recipients. Reportedly, spike-specific CD8+ and CD4+ T cell responses achieved substantial breadth once vaccination had taken place. Those who received vaccine or placebo ended up with similar non-spike TCR breadth.

About this clone: Its target is not known.

Profiling relied on immunoSEQ multiplex PCR, and the TCRdb table lists in-frame clones only, not all of them. The top ten clones hold 3% to 4% of a sample with 350,000 to 450,000 clones, under 95% of them seen once. This CDR3 spans 15 amino acids. The germline gives CDR1 MNHEY, CDR2 SVGEGT. V was pared by 2 bases and J by 4 bases, with 7 bases of the junction left unmatched. The rearrangement joins TRBV6-2 or TRBV6-3 to TRBJ1-1; 7 nucleotides line up with TRBD1. This receptor was taken from a human donor who had recovered from COVID-19. The source was peripheral blood, collected after recovery from COVID-19. For the CDR3, the DNA is TGTGCCAGCAGTTACGGGCCCAGGGGGGGCACTGAAGCTTTCTTT. Translation: CASSYGPRGGTEAFF.